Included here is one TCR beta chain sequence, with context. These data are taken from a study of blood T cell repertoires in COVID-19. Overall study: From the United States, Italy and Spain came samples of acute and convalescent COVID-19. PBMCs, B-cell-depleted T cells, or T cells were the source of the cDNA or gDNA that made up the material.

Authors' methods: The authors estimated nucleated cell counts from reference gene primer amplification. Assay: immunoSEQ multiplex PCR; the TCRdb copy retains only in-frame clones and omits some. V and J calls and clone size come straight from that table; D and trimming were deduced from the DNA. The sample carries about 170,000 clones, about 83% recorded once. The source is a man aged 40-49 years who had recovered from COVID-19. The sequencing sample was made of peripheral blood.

The CDR3 DNA reads as TGTGCCAGCAGTTCTTTGGCAGACTACGAGCAGTACTTC. Encoded protein: CASSSLADYEQYF. The chain combines TRBV6-5 with TRBJ2-7; D gene uncertain. Germline lookup yields CDR1 MNHEY and CDR2 SVGAGI. The CDR3 sequence is 13 residues long. V shed 4 bases and J shed 3 bases, with 10 bases lying between them.